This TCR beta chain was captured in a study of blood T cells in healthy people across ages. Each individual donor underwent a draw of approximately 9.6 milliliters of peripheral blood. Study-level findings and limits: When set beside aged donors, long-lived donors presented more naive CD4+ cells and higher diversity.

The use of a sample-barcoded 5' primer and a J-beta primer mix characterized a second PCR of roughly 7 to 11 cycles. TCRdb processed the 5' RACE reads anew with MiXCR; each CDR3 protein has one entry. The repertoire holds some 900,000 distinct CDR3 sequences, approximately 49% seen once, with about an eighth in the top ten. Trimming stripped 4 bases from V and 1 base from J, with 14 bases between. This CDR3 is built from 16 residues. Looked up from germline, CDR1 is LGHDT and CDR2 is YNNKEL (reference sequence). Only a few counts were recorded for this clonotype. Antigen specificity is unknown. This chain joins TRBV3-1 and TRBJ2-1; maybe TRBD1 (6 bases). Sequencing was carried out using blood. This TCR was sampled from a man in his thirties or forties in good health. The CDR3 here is CASSPRSTGSYNEQFF. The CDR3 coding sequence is TGTGCCAGCAGCCCGCGGTCCACAGGGTCCTACAATGAGCAGTTCTTC.